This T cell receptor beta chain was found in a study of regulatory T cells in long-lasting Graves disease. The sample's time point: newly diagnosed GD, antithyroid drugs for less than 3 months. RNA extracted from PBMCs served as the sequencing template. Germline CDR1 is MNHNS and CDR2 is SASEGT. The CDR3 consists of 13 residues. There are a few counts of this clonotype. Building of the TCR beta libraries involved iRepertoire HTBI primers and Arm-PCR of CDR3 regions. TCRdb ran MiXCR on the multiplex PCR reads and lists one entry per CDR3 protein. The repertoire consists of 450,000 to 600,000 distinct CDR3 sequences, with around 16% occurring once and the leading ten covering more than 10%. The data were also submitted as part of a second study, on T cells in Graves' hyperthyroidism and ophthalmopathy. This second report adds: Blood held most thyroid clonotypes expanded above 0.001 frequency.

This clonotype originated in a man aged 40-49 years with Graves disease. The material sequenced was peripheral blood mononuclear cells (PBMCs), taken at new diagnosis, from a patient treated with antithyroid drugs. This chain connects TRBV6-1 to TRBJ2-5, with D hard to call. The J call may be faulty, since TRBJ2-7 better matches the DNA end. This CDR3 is CASSPDGYYEQYF. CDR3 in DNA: TGTGCCAGCAGTCCGGACGGATACTACGAGCAGTACTTC.